This entry lists 8 T cell receptor beta chains sequenced from one sample in a study of early T cells in non-severe SARS-CoV-2 infection. TCRdb reprocessed the 5' RACE reads with MiXCR, giving one entry per CDR3 protein. The sample lists around 84,000 distinct CDR3 sequences, about 12% occurring once. Sequenced material: whole blood. These TCRs come from an adult who was a healthcare worker with PCR-confirmed SARS-CoV-2 infection or an uninfected control (not recorded which).

This clonotype occurred many times. The chain uses TRBV4-1 and TRBJ1-4; the match to TRBD1 covers 10 bases. CDR1 MGHRA and CDR2 YSYEKL come from the germline V gene. The V and J ends lost 4 bases and 5 bases, in that order; junction bases with no gene match: 4. This CDR3 is 15 amino acids long. The CDR3 bases are TGCGCCAGCAGCCCTGGACAGGGGGAGAATGAAAAACTGTTTTTT. Its protein product is CASSPGQGENEKLFF.

Only a few counts were recorded for this clonotype. The V call is TRBV11-3, the J call TRBJ2-2; TRBD2 agrees at 10 bases. With V trimmed by 7 bases and J by 5 bases, 13 bases remained unmatched. Germline V CDR1 and CDR2: SGHNT, YENEEA. The CDR3 is made up of 17 amino acids. The CDR3 DNA follows: TGTGCCAGCACGTTTTCTAGCGGGGGACGAGGTACCGGGGAGCTGTTTTTT. The encoded protein is CASTFSSGGRGTGELFF.

The CDR3 here is CASERRDTQYF. The CDR3 nucleotides read TGTGCCAGCGAGAGGAGAGATACGCAGTATTTT. The chain carries TRBV2 and TRBJ2-3; no firm D call. With 8 bases removed from V and 5 bases from J, the gap between germline ends came to 8 bases. The CDR3 is 11 amino acids. Germline-derived CDR1 and CDR2 are SNHLY and FYNNEI.

This clonotype was seen repeatedly, ten times or more. The chain links TRBV20-1 to TRBJ2-5; D possibly corresponds to TRBD2 (6 bases). The CDR3 sequence is 14 residues long. The ends were cut back, 6 bases at V and 4 bases at J, with 18 bases in the middle. Per the germline V gene, CDR1 is DFQATT and CDR2 is SNEGSKA (reference sequence). The CDR3 region has the DNA TGCAGTGCCCCCGGGACGCCGGGAGTAGAGACCCAGTACTTC. Translation gives CSAPGTPGVETQYF.

The CDR3 is CASQPGTSGEQYF. The CDR3 nucleotides read TGTGCCAGCCAACCCGGGACTAGCGGCGAGCAGTACTTC. V is TRBV25-1 and J is TRBJ2-7, with TRBD2 matching over 11 bases. The CDR3 has 13 amino acids. CDR1 and CDR2 (germline): MGHDK, SYGVNS. J was trimmed by 6 bases and V by 8 bases; bases with no gene match: 6.

The V call is TRBV7-6, the J call TRBJ2-7; D uncertain. There are 15 residues in the CDR3. From germline, CDR1 is SGHVS and CDR2 FNYEAQ. The V gene lost 1 base and the J gene lost 2 bases, with 12 bases spanning the gap. In DNA, the CDR3 is TGTGCCAGCAGCTTAGGGACCGGGCCAGCCTACGAGCAGTACTTC. This translates into CASSLGTGPAYEQYF. Full variable domain (rest looked up from reference TRBV7-6 and TRBJ2-7): GAGVSQSPRYKVTKRGQDVALRCDPISGHVSLYWYRQALGQGPEFLTYFNYEAQQDKSGLPNDRFSAERPEGSISTLTIQRTEQRDSAMYRCASSLGTGPAYEQYFGPGTRLTVT.

The CDR3 is CSATPYPTGPSGANVLTF. The CDR3, as DNA: TGCAGTGCTACCCCTTACCCGACCGGACCTTCTGGGGCCAACGTCCTGACTTTC. This rearrangement joins TRBV20-1 to TRBJ2-6; D ambiguous. The length of the CDR3 is 18 residues. Germline CDR1 reads DFQATT; CDR2 reads SNEGSKA (reference sequence). The germline V and J ends were trimmed by 4 bases and 1 base, with 20 bases remaining between them.

This clonotype was observed many times. The chain is built from TRBV7-9 and TRBJ1-5, with TRBD1 as a possible D gene (5 bases). Trimming stripped 4 bases from V and 1 base from J, with 8 bases between. Per germline, CDR1 SEHNR and CDR2 FQNEAQ (reference sequence). The CDR3 length is 14 residues. The CDR3 DNA reads as TGTGCCAGCAGCTCACGACAGAGCAATCAGCCCCAGCATTTT. Its protein product is CASSSRQSNQPQHF.